The 3 T cell receptor beta chains below were found in one sample sequenced in a study of CD8 T cells in Susac syndrome. The RNA, roughly 0.45 to 1 ug, was put through reverse transcription using random hexamers. TCRdb passed the immunoSEQ multiplex PCR reads through MiXCR, listing each CDR3 protein once. This sample carries roughly 300,000 distinct CDR3 sequences, roughly 84% of them seen once, and the ten largest clones take about 0.11%. The sample consisted of CD8+ T cells from PBMCs. The receptors were gathered from a human donor with multiple sclerosis.

The chain employs TRBV7-9 and TRBJ1-1; tentative D call: TRBD1 (5 bases). The germline V gene has CDR1 SEHNR and CDR2 FQNEAQ (reference sequence). CDR3 length: 16 amino acids. V lost 5 bases and J 1 base, leaving 17 bases between the germline ends. The chain's CDR3 is CASSPSLGRGNTEAFF. The CDR3 nucleotides read TGTGCCAGCAGCCCTTCCCTGGGACGGGGGAACACTGAAGCTTTCTTT.

This rearrangement joins TRBV10-2 to TRBJ2-7; 7 bases line up with TRBD2. This CDR3 spans 17 amino acids. The V gene end was trimmed by 4 bases and the J gene end by 5 bases; junction bases not matched to a gene: 17. Germline CDR1 is WSHSY and CDR2 is SAAADI. The CDR3 DNA reads as TGCGCCAGCAGTGCTTTCTGGGATGAGCGGGATATGGACGAGCAGTACTTC. Amino acid sequence: CASSAFWDERDMDEQYF.

The chain recombines TRBV29-1 with TRBJ2-7; D assignment may be TRBD1 or TRBD2 (7 bases each). From germline, CDR1 is SQVTM and CDR2 ANQGSEA. The CDR3 runs 13 residues. V shed 7 bases and J shed 6 bases, with 19 bases lying between them. CDR3 bases: TGCAGCGCCCAGGGGGGGTCCTCGGTCGAGCAGTACTTC. Amino acid sequence: CSAQGGSSVEQYF.